Listed below are T cell receptor beta chains from one sample, sequenced in a study of T-cell reconstitution after alpha-beta-depleted transplantation in children. TCRdb itself ran the PCR reads through MiXCR, one entry per CDR3 protein. This repertoire shows about 900,000 distinct CDR3 sequences, under 30% found once; its top ten account for 28%. The specimen was PBMCs, mostly from graft donor cells, collected 360 days after TCRalphabeta/CD19-depleted stem cell transplant. These TCRs come from a boy under two years old who had a stem cell transplant for SCID, so the T cells may come from the graft donor. Both conserved end residues are part of each CDR3. Each record gives: J gene, clone size, D gene, V gene, CDR3 protein, CDR3 DNA. D genes are given only for firm matches. A clone size is listed for some rows: how often the clone was seen (once, few, many), or a class if it is expanded.

TRBJ2-5 | . | TRBD2 | TRBV5-1 | CASSLDWLAGVQETQYF | TGCGCCAGCAGCTTGGATTGGCTAGCGGGGGTCCAAGAGACCCAGTACTTC
TRBJ2-6 | few | . | TRBV5-1 | CASSLAQRSSGANVLTF | TGCGCCAGCAGCTTGGCTCAAAGAAGCTCTGGGGCCAACGTCCTGACTTTC
TRBJ2-7 | . | . | TRBV2 | CASRREVYEQYF | TGTGCCAGCAGACGGGAAGTCTACGAGCAGTACTTC
TRBJ2-5 | . | . | TRBV24-1 | CATRREETQYF | TGTGCCACCAGGAGGGAGGAGACCCAGTACTTC
TRBJ2-2 | . | . | TRBV6-1 | CASTPSSFTGELFF | TGTGCCAGCACCCCCAGCTCGTTCACCGGGGAGCTGTTTTTT
TRBJ2-2 | few | TRBD2 | TRBV19 | CASAGGYTAGELFF | TGTGCCAGTGCGGGAGGGTACACGGCCGGGGAGCTGTTTTTT
TRBJ1-1 | many | . | TRBV3-1 | CASSRGVEAFF | TGTGCCAGCAGCCGGGGCGTTGAAGCTTTCTTT
TRBJ2-7 | . | . | TRBV6-2/TRBV6-3 | CASSTPFAWDTNHEQYF | TGTGCCAGCAGCACCCCCTTTGCCTGGGACACCAACCACGAGCAGTACTTC
TRBJ2-3 | few | . | TRBV7-8 | CASSPPAGGSESQYF | TGTGCCAGCAGCCCGCCCGCGGGCGGCTCCGAATCGCAGTATTTT
TRBJ2-5 | . | . | TRBV4-1 | CASSHWPGETQYF | TGCGCCAGCAGCCATTGGCCTGGAGAGACCCAGTACTTC
TRBJ1-5 | few | . | TRBV19 | CASTSLGGSNQPQHF | TGTGCCAGTACCTCCCTGGGGGGATCCAATCAGCCCCAGCATTTT
TRBJ2-5 | . | TRBD2 | TRBV5-1 | CASSSGLAGAQETQYF | TGCGCCAGCAGCTCAGGACTAGCGGGGGCCCAAGAGACCCAGTACTTC
TRBJ2-5 | . | . | TRBV20-1 | CSARDSRGKAETQYF | TGCAGTGCTAGAGATAGTCGGGGGAAGGCAGAGACCCAGTACTTC
TRBJ2-2 | . | . | TRBV20-1 | CSARDGLPTTAGELFF | TGCAGTGCTAGAGATGGGCTACCCACGACCGCCGGGGAGCTGTTTTTT
TRBJ2-1 | . | . | TRBV4-1 | CASSQASSSYNEQFF | TGCGCCAGCAGCCAGGCTTCAAGCTCCTACAATGAGCAGTTCTTC
TRBJ1-2 | . | . | TRBV5-6 | CASSSQTDRDYGYTF | TGTGCCAGCAGCTCCCAGACCGACCGGGACTATGGCTACACCTTC
TRBJ1-1 | . | . | TRBV27 | CARGTGCHTEAFF | TGTGCCAGGGGGACTGGGTGTCACACTGAAGCTTTCTTT
TRBJ2-3 | . | . | TRBV18 | CASSRLISGTSGTDTQYF | TGTGCCAGCTCACGACTAATATCCGGGACCTCTGGCACAGATACGCAGTATTTT
TRBJ2-7 | . | . | TRBV20-1 | CSARGRGPTTYEQYF | TGCAGTGCTAGAGGCAGGGGACCTACAACCTACGAGCAGTACTTC
TRBJ1-5 | few | . | TRBV5-1 | CASSLAGNVGQPQHF | TGCGCCAGCAGCTTGGCGGGGAATGTGGGGCAGCCCCAGCATTTT
TRBJ2-1 | few | . | TRBV5-1 | CASSFGDMNNEQFF | TGCGCCAGCAGCTTCGGGGACATGAACAATGAGCAGTTCTTC
TRBJ1-1 | few | . | TRBV10-3 | CAIRDQNTEAFF | TGTGCCATCAGGGACCAAAACACTGAAGCTTTCTTT
TRBJ2-1 | few | TRBD2 | TRBV6-2/TRBV6-3 | CASSYPILLERGGRVSYNEQFF | TGTGCCAGCAGTTACCCAATCTTGTTGGAGCGGGGGGGCCGGGTTTCCTACAATGAGCAGTTCTTC
TRBJ2-2 | few | . | TRBV4-2 | CASSQDRRRDRAGELFF | TGTGCCAGCAGCCAAGATAGGCGCAGGGATAGGGCCGGGGAGCTGTTTTTT
TRBJ2-2 | . | . | TRBV6-5 | CASSYWGDTGELFF | TGTGCCAGCAGTTACTGGGGGGACACCGGGGAGCTGTTTTTT
TRBJ2-1 | . | . | TRBV28 | CASSRLDGRYYNEQFF | TGTGCCAGCAGCCGCCTAGATGGACGGTACTACAATGAGCAGTTCTTC
TRBJ2-5 | few | . | TRBV4-1 | CASAGRRWGQETQYF | TGCGCCAGCGCGGGGAGGCGTTGGGGACAAGAGACCCAGTACTTC
TRBJ1-5 | . | . | TRBV20-1 | CSARGAQGSNQPQHF | TGCAGTGCTAGAGGGGCCCAGGGGAGCAATCAGCCCCAGCATTTT
TRBJ2-3 | . | TRBD2 | TRBV29-1 | CSVEGRGTSEDTQYF | TGCAGCGTTGAGGGTAGGGGGACTAGCGAAGATACGCAGTATTTT
TRBJ2-5 | . | TRBD1 | TRBV6-5 | CASSYTGELGIATQYF | TGTGCCAGCAGTTACACAGGGGAATTGGGTATCGCGACCCAGTACTTC